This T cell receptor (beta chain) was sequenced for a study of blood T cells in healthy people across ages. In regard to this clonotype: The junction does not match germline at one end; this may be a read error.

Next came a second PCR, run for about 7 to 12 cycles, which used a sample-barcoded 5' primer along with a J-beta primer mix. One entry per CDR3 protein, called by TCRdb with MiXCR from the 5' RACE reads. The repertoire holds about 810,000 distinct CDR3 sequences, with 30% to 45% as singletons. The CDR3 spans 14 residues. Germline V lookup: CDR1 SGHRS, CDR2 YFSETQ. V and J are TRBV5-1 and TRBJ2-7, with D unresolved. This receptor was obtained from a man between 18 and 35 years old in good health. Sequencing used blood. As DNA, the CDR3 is TGCGCCAGCAGCTTGCTTCATGAGTTTGACGAGCAGTACTTT. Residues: CASSLLHEFDEQYF.